The sequence of this T cell receptor beta chain was determined in a study of T cell responses to AZD1222 COVID-19 vaccine. TCRdb's copy holds only in-frame clones and misses some; the assay was immunoSEQ multiplex PCR. This sample has about 160,000 clones; around 87% occur once, and the top ten carry 6.9%. V was shortened by 6 bases and J by 4 bases, with 3 bases between the two germline ends. The CDR3 has 11 residues. CDR1 and CDR2 (germline): SNHLY, FYNNEI. With regard to this clone: Its antigen is not known.

Study-level results: Spike-specific TCR breadth and depth both grew after two AZD1222 doses. A mostly white British donor set with more females was recruited, and clonal diversity was possibly underestimated.

The V gene is TRBV2, the J gene TRBJ2-2, with D unresolved. The input for sequencing was peripheral blood, taken on day 0 of AZD1222 vaccination. The source is an adult in good health. CDR3 residues: CASRVTGELFF. CDR3 DNA sequence: TGTGCCAGCAGGGTCACCGGGGAGCTGTTTTTT.